Shown below are 15 T cell receptor beta chains from a single sample sequenced in a study of cytomegalovirus exposure and HLA in healthy donors. Both 60 Vbeta primers and 13 Jbeta primers went into the PCR. Sequenced by immunoSEQ multiplex PCR; TCRdb stores in-frame clones only, minus some. Of about 120,000 clones listed, roughly 80% are singletons. Sample: PBMCs. The receptors were sampled from a female donor in good health and CMV-seropositive.

The chain carries TRBV27 and TRBJ2-2, with D hard to call. Per the germline V gene, CDR1 is MNHEY and CDR2 is SMNVEV (reference sequence). V dropped 7 bases and J dropped 2 bases, with 11 bases sitting between them. The CDR3 contains 14 residues. This CDR3 is CASTKVLNTGELFF. CDR3 coding DNA: TGTGCCAGCACAAAAGTCCTAAACACCGGGGAGCTGTTTTTT.

The V gene is TRBV7-9, the J gene TRBJ2-1; D is uncertain. With 5 bases removed from V and 5 bases from J, the gap between germline ends came to 13 bases. The CDR3 length is 14 residues. Germline V gene lookup returns CDR1 SEHNR and CDR2 FQNEAQ (reference sequence). CDR3 protein: CASSAFYRDNEQFF. In DNA form, the CDR3 reads TGTGCCAGCAGCGCCTTTTACCGGGACAATGAGCAGTTCTTC.

This rearrangement joins TRBV6-5 to TRBJ2-3, with D possibly TRBD1 on 5 matching bases. The germline CDR1 and CDR2 sequences are MNHEY and SVGAGI. The CDR3 length is 13 residues. The germline V and J ends were trimmed by 5 bases and 3 bases, with 9 bases remaining between them. CDR3 amino acids: CASSHPGTDTQYF. The DNA for the CDR3 is TGTGCCAGCAGTCACCCAGGGACAGATACGCAGTATTTT.

This clone has only a few counts. This chain joins TRBV4-1 and TRBJ1-1, with D possibly matching TRBD1 (6 bases). V lost 0 bases and J 3 bases, leaving 17 bases between the germline ends. This CDR3 spans 17 amino acids. Germline V gene lookup returns CDR1 MGHRA and CDR2 YSYEKL. CDR3 sequence reads: CASSQDLALRGHTEAFF. The CDR3 DNA follows: TGCGCCAGCAGCCAAGATCTGGCACTCAGGGGCCACACTGAAGCTTTCTTT.

The chain uses TRBV18 and TRBJ1-3; no firm D call. Trimming took 3 bases from V and 5 from J, leaving 14 bases between them. CDR1 is KGHSH, CDR2 LQKENI, per germline. The length of the CDR3 is 15 residues. Written as DNA, the CDR3 is TGTGCCAGCTCACCCGAGGGAGGCACCCGAAACACCATATATTTT. Translating it yields CASSPEGGTRNTIYF.

The J gene is TRBJ2-3, the V gene TRBV11-2; no firm D call. Germline V gene lookup returns CDR1 SGHAT and CDR2 FQNNGV. The germline V and J ends were trimmed by 0 bases and 14 bases, with 12 bases remaining between them. The CDR3 runs 12 residues. The CDR3 DNA is TGTGCCAGCAGCTTAGACTCCCGACTTAGGTATTTT. It is translated as CASSLDSRLRYF.

J is TRBJ2-5 and V is TRBV7-9, with 9 bases fitting TRBD2. Germline V gene data show CDR1 as SEHNR and CDR2 as FQNEAQ (reference sequence). There are 15 residues in the CDR3. Losses at the gene ends were 4 bases for V and 4 bases for J; bases not matched to a gene: 7. CDR3 sequence reads: CASSSGIAGVETQYF. Here the CDR3 DNA reads TGTGCCAGCAGCTCCGGTATAGCGGGGGTAGAGACCCAGTACTTC.

The chain couples TRBV30 to TRBJ1-5, with TRBD1 matching over 8 bases. With V trimmed by 3 bases and J by 0 bases, 7 bases remained unmatched. The CDR3 extends over 16 amino acids. The germline V gene encodes CDR1 GTSNPN and CDR2 SVGIG (reference sequence). The CDR3 sequence is CAWREQGGYSNQPQHF. CDR3 DNA: TGTGCCTGGAGAGAACAGGGGGGGTATAGCAATCAGCCCCAGCATTTT.

The rearrangement links TRBV28 to TRBJ2-6; a possible D gene is TRBD2 (6 bases). This CDR3 contains 16 residues. Looked up from germline, CDR1 is MDHEN and CDR2 is SYDVKM. V was clipped by 3 bases and J by 0 bases, with 9 bases between them. This chain's CDR3 is CASSFGGNSGANVLTF. The CDR3 nucleotides are TGTGCCAGCAGTTTTGGGGGGAACTCTGGGGCCAACGTCCTGACTTTC.

This clone came up a few times. The chain couples TRBV27 to TRBJ2-5, with 7 bases lining up with TRBD2. Germline V gene data show CDR1 as MNHEY and CDR2 as SMNVEV (reference sequence). This CDR3 region has 16 residues. V was clipped by 2 bases and J by 5 bases; unmatched bases: 11. Here the CDR3 reads CASSLGGEGSSETQYF. The CDR3 nucleotides read TGTGCCAGCAGTTTAGGAGGGGAGGGTTCAAGTGAGACCCAGTACTTC.

V is TRBV5-6 and J is TRBJ2-7; no firm D call. Germline loops: CDR1 SGHDT, CDR2 YYEEEE. This CDR3 is built from 13 residues. V lost 0 bases to trimming and J lost 2 bases, with 6 bases between them. This chain's CDR3 is CASSLAETYEQYF. CDR3 in DNA: TGTGCCAGCAGCTTGGCCGAGACCTACGAGCAGTACTTC. Full variable domain (missing parts from reference TRBV5-6 and TRBJ2-7): DAGVTQSPTHLIKTRGQQVTLRCSPKSGHDTVSWYQQALGQGPQFIFQYYEEEERQRGNFPDRFSGHQFPNYSSELNVNALLLGDSALYLCASSLAETYEQYFGPGTRLTVT.

CDR3 nucleotide sequence: TGTGCCAGCAGCCCCCGGGCCCAGTACTTC. This gives the protein CASSPRAQYF. The chain employs TRBV7-9 and TRBJ2-5; D is unclear. V lost 5 bases and J 9 bases, leaving 7 bases between the germline ends. Germline values: CDR1 SEHNR, CDR2 FQNEAQ (reference sequence). The CDR3 contains 10 residues.

This clone was detected only once. The chain links TRBV7-8 to TRBJ2-1; perhaps TRBD2 as D (5 bases). The CDR3 consists of 16 residues. Germline V gene sequence: CDR1 SGHVS, CDR2 FQNEAQ. V shed 5 bases and J shed 0 bases, with 14 bases lying between them. The CDR3 region is CASSPGQRSSYNEQFF. CDR3 coding DNA: TGTGCCAGCAGCCCCGGTCAGCGGAGCTCCTACAATGAGCAGTTCTTC.

This clone was seen a few times. The chain carries TRBV2 and TRBJ1-6, with no clear D. V lost 0 bases and J lost 15, with 6 bases in between. The CDR3 is 11 residues long. Germline CDR1 SNHLY, CDR2 FYNNEI. CDR3 amino acids: CASSEARILHF. The CDR3 bases are TGTGCCAGCAGTGAAGCGCGCATCCTCCACTTT.

The rearrangement joins TRBV4-3 to TRBJ1-5; no clear D gene. Trimming cost V 0 bases and J 1 base, with 13 bases left between them. Germline V gene lookup returns CDR1 LGHNA and CDR2 YSLEER. This CDR3 spans 17 amino acids. CDR3 region: CASSQDLEQRSNQPQHF. CDR3 nucleotides: TGCGCCAGCAGCCAAGACCTCGAACAGCGGAGCAATCAGCCCCAGCATTTT.